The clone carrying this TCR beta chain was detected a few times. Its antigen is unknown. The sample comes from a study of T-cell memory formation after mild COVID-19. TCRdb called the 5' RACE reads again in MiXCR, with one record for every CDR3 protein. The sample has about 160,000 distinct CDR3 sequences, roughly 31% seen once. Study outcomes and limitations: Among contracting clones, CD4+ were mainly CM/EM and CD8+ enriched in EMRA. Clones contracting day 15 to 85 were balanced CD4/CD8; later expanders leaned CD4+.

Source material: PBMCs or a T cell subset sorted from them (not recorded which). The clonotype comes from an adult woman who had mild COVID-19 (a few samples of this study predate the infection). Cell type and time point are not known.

In nucleotides, the CDR3 is TGCAGTGCTAGAGACCGGGACAGGGGGCCCACTGAAGCTTTCTTT. Translated, it gives CSARDRDRGPTEAFF. This rearrangement joins TRBV20-1 to TRBJ1-1; TRBD1 agrees at 12 bases. V dropped 0 bases and J dropped 4; count of bases not matched to a gene: 3. Germline CDR1 DFQATT, CDR2 SNEGSKA (reference sequence). This CDR3 has 15 amino acids.